A single sample is the source of the 12 T cell receptor beta chains below, sequenced in a study of T cell responses to AZD1222 COVID-19 vaccine. TCRdb keeps only in-frame clones here, not all; method: immunoSEQ multiplex PCR. Found here are more than 100,000 clones, over 90% of them singletons; the top ten hold more than 4.5%. The sample in question was peripheral blood, obtained on day 0 of AZD1222 vaccination. These receptor sequences come from an adult in good health.

The chain combines TRBV4-1 with TRBJ1-3; D ambiguous. The germline V gene encodes CDR1 MGHRA and CDR2 YSYEKL. The V and J ends lost 2 bases and 0 bases respectively, with 14 bases between them. CDR3 size: 17 residues. CDR3 nucleotides: TGCGCCAGCAGCCAATCTAGCGCGCGGAGCTCTGGAAACACCATATATTTT. As protein: CASSQSSARSSGNTIYF.

The gene calls are TRBV5-1 and TRBJ2-7; D uncertain. CDR3 size: 14 residues. V was shortened by 0 bases and J by 1 base, with 8 bases between the two germline ends. The germline V gene has CDR1 SGHRS and CDR2 YFSETQ. As DNA, the CDR3 is TGCGCCAGCAGCTTGGTCCAAATTTCCTACGAGCAGTACTTC. Protein sequence: CASSLVQISYEQYF.

The CDR3 DNA is TGTGCCAGCAGCTTAGCTCGGGGAACCTTCTATGGCTACACCTTC. It translates to CASSLARGTFYGYTF. The chain is built from TRBV7-9 and TRBJ1-2; D is uncertain. The CDR3 totals 15 residues. Germline values: CDR1 SEHNR, CDR2 FQNEAQ (reference sequence). V gave up 0 bases and J gave up 4 bases, with 12 bases separating them.

The genes are TRBV9 and TRBJ2-3; 11 bases match TRBD2. After removal of 4 bases from V and 8 bases from J, the junction contained 18 bases not matched to a gene. Germline loops: CDR1 SGDLS, CDR2 YYNGEE. The CDR3 is made up of 18 amino acids. The CDR3 DNA sequence: TGTGCCAGCAGCCCACGGAGAATCCTAGCGGGGGGTAGTCGTACGCAGTATTTT. It codes for CASSPRRILAGGSRTQYF.

The chain has TRBV19 and TRBJ2-1; 11 bases align to TRBD2. CDR1 LNHDA and CDR2 SQIVND come from the germline V gene (reference sequence). This CDR3 region has 15 residues. Trimming took 7 bases from V and 4 from J; bases not matched to a gene: 6. CDR3 amino acids: CASNPLAGGYNEQFF. CDR3 coding DNA: TGTGCCAGTAACCCTCTAGCGGGGGGATACAATGAGCAGTTCTTC.

V and J are TRBV27 and TRBJ1-1, with a weak D call TRBD1 (5 bases). CDR3 length equals 15 residues. Trimming pared 4 bases from V and 0 bases from J, leaving 12 bases between. In germline, CDR1 is MNHEY, CDR2 SMNVEV (reference sequence). The CDR3 coding sequence is TGTGCCAGCAGTTGGGGCGGGGCCCTGAACACTGAAGCTTTCTTT. This translates into CASSWGGALNTEAFF.

The rearrangement uses TRBV29-1 and TRBJ2-5, with D perhaps assigned TRBD1 or TRBD2 (6 bases each). The CDR3 is made up of 13 amino acids. CDR1 and CDR2 from the germline V gene are SQVTM and ANQGSEA. V lost 4 bases, J lost 5 bases, and 14 bases lay in between. This CDR3 reads CSVGGGPGETQYF. DNA of the CDR3: TGCAGCGTTGGAGGGGGGCCTGGGGAGACCCAGTACTTC.

The CDR3 sequence: CASSLAPGGPGNTGELFF. CDR3 coding DNA: TGTGCCAGCAGCTTGGCCCCGGGGGGGCCGGGAAACACCGGGGAGCTGTTTTTT. The chain combines TRBV5-4 with TRBJ2-2, with TRBD2 matching 8 bases. This CDR3 comprises 18 residues. J was trimmed by 2 bases and V by 0 bases; bases with no gene match: 9. Germline V gene data show CDR1 as SGHNT and CDR2 as YYREEE (reference sequence).

The genes are TRBV21-1 and TRBJ2-5; the table names TRBD1, a call not compared with the DNA. TRBV21-1 is tagged as a pseudogene. The CDR3 runs 14 residues. CDR3 sequence: CASSKKRGQETQYF. The CDR3 DNA reads TGTGCCAGCAGCAAAAAAAGGGGACAAGAGACCCAGTACTTC.

The chain employs TRBV5-6 and TRBJ2-7; the D gene is possibly TRBD2 (5 bases). V was cut by 4 bases and J by 12 bases, with 17 bases left in between. CDR3 size: 12 residues. Germline loops: CDR1 SGHDT, CDR2 YYEEEE. This chain's CDR3 is CASSLKMDSGYF. The CDR3 bases are TGTGCCAGCAGCCTGAAGATGGACTCCGGGTACTTC.

This clone was detected only once. The chain joins TRBV29-1 to TRBJ1-1; D unresolved. The V end was cut by 5 bases, the J end by 4 bases, with 5 bases between. CDR1 SQVTM and CDR2 ANQGSEA come from the germline V gene. This CDR3 spans 10 amino acids. This CDR3 reads CSVFFTEAFF. CDR3 DNA: TGCAGCGTTTTTTTCACTGAAGCTTTCTTT.

The rearrangement uses TRBV30 and TRBJ2-7; D remains unclear. V dropped 0 bases and J dropped 4 bases, with 7 bases sitting between them. The CDR3 consists of 12 residues. CDR1 and CDR2 (germline): GTSNPN, SVGIG (reference sequence). CDR3 amino acids: CAWSVVGYEQYF. In nucleotides, the CDR3 is TGTGCCTGGAGTGTCGTCGGGTACGAGCAGTACTTC. The entire variable domain, with the rest obtained from reference TRBV30 and TRBJ2-7, is as follows: SQTIHQWPATLVQPVGSPLSLECTVEGTSNPNLYWYRQAAGRGLQLLFYSVGIGQISSEVPQNLSASRPQDRQFILSSKKLLLSDSGFYLCAWSVVGYEQYFGPGTRLTVT.